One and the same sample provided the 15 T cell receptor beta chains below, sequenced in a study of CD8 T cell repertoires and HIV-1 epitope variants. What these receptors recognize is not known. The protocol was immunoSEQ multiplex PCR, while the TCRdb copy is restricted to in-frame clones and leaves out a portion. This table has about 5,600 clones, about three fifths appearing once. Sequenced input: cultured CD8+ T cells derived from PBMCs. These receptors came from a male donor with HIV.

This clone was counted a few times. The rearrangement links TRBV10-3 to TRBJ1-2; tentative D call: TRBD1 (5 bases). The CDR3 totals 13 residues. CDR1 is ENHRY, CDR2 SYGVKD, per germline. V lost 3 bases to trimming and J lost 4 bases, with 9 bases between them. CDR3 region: CAISDMGLYGYTF. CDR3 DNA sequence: TGTGCCATCAGTGACATGGGGCTCTATGGCTACACCTTC.

For the CDR3, the DNA is TGTGCCAGCAGCCGCGGGATCTCGGGCGAGCAGTACTTC. Protein: CASSRGISGEQYF. The chain is built from TRBV6-6 and TRBJ2-7; the D gene is possibly TRBD2 (6 bases). V dropped 6 bases and J dropped 6 bases, with 15 bases sitting between them. CDR3 length equals 13 residues. Per germline, CDR1 MNHNY and CDR2 SVGAGI (reference sequence).

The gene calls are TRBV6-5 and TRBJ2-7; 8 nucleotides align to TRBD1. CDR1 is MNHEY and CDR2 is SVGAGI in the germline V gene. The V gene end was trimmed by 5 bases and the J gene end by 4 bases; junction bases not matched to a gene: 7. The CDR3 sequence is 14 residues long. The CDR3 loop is CASSLDRVRYEQYF. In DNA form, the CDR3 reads TGTGCCAGCAGTCTGGACAGGGTGCGATACGAGCAGTACTTC.

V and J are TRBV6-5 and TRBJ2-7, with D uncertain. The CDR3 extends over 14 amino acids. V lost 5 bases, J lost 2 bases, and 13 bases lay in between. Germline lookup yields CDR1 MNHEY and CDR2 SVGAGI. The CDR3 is CASSEGAGPYEQYF. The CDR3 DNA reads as TGTGCCAGCAGTGAAGGAGCAGGTCCCTACGAGCAGTACTTC.

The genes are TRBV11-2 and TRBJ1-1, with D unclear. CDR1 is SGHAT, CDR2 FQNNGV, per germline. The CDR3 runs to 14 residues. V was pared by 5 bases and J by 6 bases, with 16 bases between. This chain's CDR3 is CASSPTASRAEAFF. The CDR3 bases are TGTGCCAGCAGCCCCACGGCTTCGAGGGCTGAAGCTTTCTTT. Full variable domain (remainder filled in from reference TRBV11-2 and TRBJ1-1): EAGVAQSPRYKIIEKRQSVAFWCNPISGHATLYWYQQILGQGPKLLIQFQNNGVVDDSQLPKDRFSAERLKGVDSTLKIQPAKLEDSAVYLCASSPTASRAEAFFGQGTRLTVV.

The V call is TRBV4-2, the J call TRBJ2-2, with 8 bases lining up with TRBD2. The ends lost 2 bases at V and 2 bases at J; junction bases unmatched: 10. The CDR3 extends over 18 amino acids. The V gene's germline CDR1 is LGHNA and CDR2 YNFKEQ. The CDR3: CASSQSPIGGANTGELFF. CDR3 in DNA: TGTGCCAGCAGCCAATCCCCTATCGGGGGGGCCAACACCGGGGAGCTGTTTTTT.

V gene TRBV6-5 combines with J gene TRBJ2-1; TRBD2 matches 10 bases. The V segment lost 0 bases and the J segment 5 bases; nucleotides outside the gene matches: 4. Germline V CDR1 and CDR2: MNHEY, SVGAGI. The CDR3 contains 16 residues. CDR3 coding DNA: TGTGCCAGCAGTTACTCGCCTAGCGGGGGACACAATGAGCAGTTCTTC. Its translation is CASSYSPSGGHNEQFF.

The CDR3 sequence: CSVLLGTGLYEQYF. The CDR3 DNA is TGCAGCGTTTTGCTCGGGACAGGGTTGTACGAGCAGTACTTC. The chain carries TRBV29-1 and TRBJ2-7, with TRBD1 matching 9 bases. Germline CDR1 is SQVTM and CDR2 is ANQGSEA. Germline trimming cut 5 bases from V and 4 bases from J; bases unmatched to any gene: 9. The CDR3 sequence is 14 residues long.

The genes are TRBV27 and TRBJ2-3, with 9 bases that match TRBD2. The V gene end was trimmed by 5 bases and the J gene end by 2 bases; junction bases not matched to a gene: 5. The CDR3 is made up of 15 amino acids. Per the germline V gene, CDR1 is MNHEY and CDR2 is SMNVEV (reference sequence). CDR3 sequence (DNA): TGTGCCAGCAGTAGACTAGCGGTGTACACAGATACGCAGTATTTT. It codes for CASSRLAVYTDTQYF.

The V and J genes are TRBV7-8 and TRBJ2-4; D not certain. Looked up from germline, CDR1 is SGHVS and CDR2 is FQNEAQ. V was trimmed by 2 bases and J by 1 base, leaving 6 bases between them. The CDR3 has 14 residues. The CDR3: CASSLSRAKNIQYF. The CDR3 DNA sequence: TGTGCCAGCAGCTTATCCAGGGCCAAAAACATTCAGTACTTC. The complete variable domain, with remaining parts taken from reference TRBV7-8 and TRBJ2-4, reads GAGVSQSPRYKVAKRGQDVALRCDPISGHVSLFWYQQALGQGPEFLTYFQNEAQLDKSGLPSDRFFAERPEGSVSTLKIQRTQQEDSAVYLCASSLSRAKNIQYFGAGTRLSVL.

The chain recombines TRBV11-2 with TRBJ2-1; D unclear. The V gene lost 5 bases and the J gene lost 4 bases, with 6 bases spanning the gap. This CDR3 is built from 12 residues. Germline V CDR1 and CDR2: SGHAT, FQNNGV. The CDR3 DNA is TGTGCCAGCAGCCTCGCGTACAATGAGCAGTTCTTC. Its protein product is CASSLAYNEQFF.

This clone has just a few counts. The CDR3 spells CASSLGTDREQYF. The CDR3 coding sequence is TGTGCCAGCAGCCTGGGGACTGACCGGGAGCAGTACTTC. The V gene is TRBV7-9, the J gene TRBJ2-7; possibly TRBD2 for D (6 bases). V was cut by 5 bases and J by 7 bases, with 15 bases left in between. The germline CDR1 and CDR2 sequences are SEHNR and FQNEAQ (reference sequence). This CDR3 is 13 amino acids long.

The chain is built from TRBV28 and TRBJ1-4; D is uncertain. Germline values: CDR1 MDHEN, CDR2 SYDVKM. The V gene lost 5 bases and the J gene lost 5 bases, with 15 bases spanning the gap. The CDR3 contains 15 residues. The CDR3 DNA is TGTGCCAGCAGTACCCAGTTAGGACCCAATGAAAAACTGTTTTTT. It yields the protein CASSTQLGPNEKLFF.

The DNA of the CDR3 is TGTGCCAGCAGTGACCGGGACTCCGAGATCAATGAGCAGTTCTTC. This gives the protein CASSDRDSEINEQFF. The gene calls are TRBV25-1 and TRBJ2-1; possible D gene TRBD2, 6 bases. Germline CDR1 is MGHDK and CDR2 is SYGVNS. Trimming left V 3 bases short and J 6 bases short, with 15 bases between. The CDR3 has 15 residues.

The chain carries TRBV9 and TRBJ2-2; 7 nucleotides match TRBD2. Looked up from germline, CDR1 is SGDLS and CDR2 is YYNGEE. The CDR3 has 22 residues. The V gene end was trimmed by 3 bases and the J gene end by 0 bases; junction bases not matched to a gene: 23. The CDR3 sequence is CASSGPVVGGGTIEPNTGELFF. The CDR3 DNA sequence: TGTGCCAGCAGCGGACCGGTGGTGGGCGGGGGTACGATCGAACCGAACACCGGGGAGCTGTTTTTT.